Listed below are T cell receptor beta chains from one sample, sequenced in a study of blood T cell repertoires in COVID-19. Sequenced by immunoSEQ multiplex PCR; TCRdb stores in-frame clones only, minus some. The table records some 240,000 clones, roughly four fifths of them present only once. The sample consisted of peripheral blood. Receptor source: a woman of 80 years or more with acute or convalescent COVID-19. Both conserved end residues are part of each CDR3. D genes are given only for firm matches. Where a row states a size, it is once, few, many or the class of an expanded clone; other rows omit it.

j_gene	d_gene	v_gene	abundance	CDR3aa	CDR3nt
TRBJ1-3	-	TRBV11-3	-	CASSQNSGNTIYF	TGTGCCAGCAGTCAAAATTCTGGAAACACCATATATTTT
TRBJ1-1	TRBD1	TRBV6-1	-	CASSERQGGTEAFF	TGTGCCAGCAGTGAGCGACAGGGAGGCACTGAAGCTTTCTTT
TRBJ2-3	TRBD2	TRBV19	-	CASRLLAGGRETQYF	TGTGCCAGTAGGTTACTAGCGGGGGGCAGGGAGACGCAGTATTTT
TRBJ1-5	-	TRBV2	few	CASSPGGNQPQHF	TGTGCCAGCAGTCCAGGGGGCAATCAGCCCCAGCATTTT
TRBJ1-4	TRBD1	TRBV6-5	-	CASEYRGSEKLFF	TGTGCCAGCGAATACAGGGGTAGTGAAAAACTGTTTTTT
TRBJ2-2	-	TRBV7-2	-	CASEREENTGELFF	TGTGCCAGCGAGAGGGAGGAGAACACCGGGGAGCTGTTTTTT
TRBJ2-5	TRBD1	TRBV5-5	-	CASSAPGQGKETQYF	TGTGCCAGCAGCGCCCCGGGACAGGGAAAAGAGACCCAGTACTTC
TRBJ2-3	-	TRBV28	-	CASRSSRLGTDTQYF	TGTGCCAGCAGATCTTCCAGACTCGGCACAGATACGCAGTATTTT
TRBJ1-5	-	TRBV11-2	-	CASSLSLNQPQHF	TGTGCCAGCAGCTTATCACTGAATCAGCCCCAGCATTTT
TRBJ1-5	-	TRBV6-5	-	CASRPSGTSNQPQHF	TGTGCCAGCAGACCCTCCGGGACAAGCAATCAGCCCCAGCATTTT
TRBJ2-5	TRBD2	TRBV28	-	CASSPGGGETQYF	TGTGCCAGCAGCCCCGGCGGGGGAGAGACCCAGTACTTC
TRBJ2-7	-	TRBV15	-	CATSRKHYEQYF	TGTGCCACCAGCCGAAAACACTACGAGCAGTACTTC
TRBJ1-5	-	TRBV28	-	CASSVELSNQPQHF	TGTGCCAGCAGCGTTGAACTTAGCAATCAGCCCCAGCATTTT
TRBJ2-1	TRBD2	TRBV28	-	CASSPSGGGYNEQFF	TGTGCCAGCAGCCCTAGCGGGGGGGGGTACAATGAGCAGTTCTTC
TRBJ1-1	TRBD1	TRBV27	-	CASSLYGTANTEAFF	TGTGCCAGCAGTTTATACGGGACAGCGAACACTGAAGCTTTCTTT
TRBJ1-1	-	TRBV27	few	CASSPVMRNTEAFF	TGTGCCAGCAGCCCCGTAATGCGCAACACTGAAGCTTTCTTT
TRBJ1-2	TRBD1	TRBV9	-	CASSVRDRGNGYTF	TGTGCCAGCAGCGTCCGGGACAGAGGGAATGGCTACACCTTC
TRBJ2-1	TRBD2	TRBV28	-	CASRRLAGAYNEQFF	TGTGCCAGCAGAAGACTAGCGGGGGCCTACAATGAGCAGTTCTTC
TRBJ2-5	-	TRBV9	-	CASSVGAGRRELQETQYF	TGTGCCAGCAGCGTAGGGGCGGGGCGAAGGGAGCTGCAAGAGACCCAGTACTTC
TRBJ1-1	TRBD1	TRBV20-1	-	CSASRDSMNTEAFF	TGCAGTGCTAGTAGGGACAGCATGAACACTGAAGCTTTCTTT
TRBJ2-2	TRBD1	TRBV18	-	CASSPPMGTGDTGELFF	TGTGCCAGCTCACCACCCATGGGAACAGGGGACACCGGGGAGCTGTTTTTT
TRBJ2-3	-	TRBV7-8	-	CASSLFSPGDTQYF	TGTGCCAGCAGCTTATTCAGTCCGGGAGATACGCAGTATTTT
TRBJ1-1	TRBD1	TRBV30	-	CAWRSGTGVTEAFF	TGTGCCTGGAGAAGCGGGACAGGGGTCACTGAAGCTTTCTTT
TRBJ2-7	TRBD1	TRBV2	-	CASRDDGTDEQYF	TGTGCCAGCAGAGACGACGGGACAGACGAGCAGTACTTC
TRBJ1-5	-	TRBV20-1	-	CSASDITGSNQPQHF	TGCAGTGCTAGTGATATCACAGGGAGCAATCAGCCCCAGCATTTT
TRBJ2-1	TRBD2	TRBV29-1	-	CSVEIGRGGLYNEQFF	TGCAGCGTTGAAATTGGGCGGGGGGGCCTCTACAATGAGCAGTTCTTC
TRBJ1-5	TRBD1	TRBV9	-	CASSVTGGNYDQPQHF	TGTGCCAGCAGCGTGACAGGGGGCAATTATGATCAGCCCCAGCATTTT
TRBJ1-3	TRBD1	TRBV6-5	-	CASSYRGPGGNTIYF	TGTGCCAGCAGTTACAGGGGGCCGGGGGGAAACACCATATATTTT
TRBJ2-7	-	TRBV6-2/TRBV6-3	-	CASSDRRAGEQYF	TGTGCCAGCAGTGATAGGAGGGCAGGAGAGCAGTACTTC
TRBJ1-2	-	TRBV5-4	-	CASSLTGTAGYTF	TGTGCCAGCAGCTTGACGGGTACGGCTGGCTACACCTTC
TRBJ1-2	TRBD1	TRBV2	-	CASSDRGTGYSGYTF	TGTGCCAGCAGTGACCGCGGGACAGGGTACAGTGGCTACACCTTC
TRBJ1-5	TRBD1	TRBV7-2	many	CASSSPEDRGWQPQHF	TGTGCCAGCAGCTCGCCCGAAGACAGGGGGTGGCAGCCCCAGCATTTT
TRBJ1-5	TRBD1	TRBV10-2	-	CASSFGTGLNQPQHF	TGCGCCAGCAGCTTCGGGACAGGACTCAATCAGCCCCAGCATTTT
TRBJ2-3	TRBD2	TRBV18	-	CASSSLGTSGVTDTQYF	TGTGCCAGCTCAAGCCTCGGGACTAGCGGGGTAACAGATACGCAGTATTTT
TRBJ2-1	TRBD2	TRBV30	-	CAWRGRTSYNEQFF	TGTGCCTGGAGGGGCCGGACTAGTTACAATGAGCAGTTCTTC
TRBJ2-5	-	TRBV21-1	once	CASSKESAGGPWETQYF	TGTGCCAGCAGCAAAGAGAGTGCGGGAGGGCCTTGGGAGACCCAGTACTTC
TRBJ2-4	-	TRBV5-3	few	CARSLARQILRVGRCF	TGTGCCAGAAGCTTGGCGAGACAGATCCTACGGGTGGGGCGGTGCTTC
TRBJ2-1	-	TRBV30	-	CASIGQGLYNEQFF	TGTGCCTCCATAGGGCAGGGACTCTACAATGAGCAGTTCTTC
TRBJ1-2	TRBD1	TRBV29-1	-	CSVLIAGTGYGYTF	TGCAGCGTTCTCATCGCCGGGACAGGGTACGGCTACACCTTC
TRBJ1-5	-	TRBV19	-	CASSIERAGQPQHF	TGTGCCAGTAGTATTGAGAGAGCGGGTCAGCCCCAGCATTTT
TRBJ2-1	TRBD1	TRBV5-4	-	CASSPRTGGAYNEQFF	TGTGCCAGCAGCCCCCGGACAGGGGGCGCCTACAATGAGCAGTTCTTC
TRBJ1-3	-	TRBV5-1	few	CASSLTTEGNTIYF	TGCGCCAGCAGCTTGACGACAGAGGGAAACACCATATATTTT